This paragraph reports one TCR beta chain. This sample was included in a study of blood T cell repertoires in COVID-19. Study in general: COVID-19 samples collected from the United States, Italy and Spain covered acute and convalescent phases.

How the authors handled the data: Nucleated cell counts were estimated from reference gene primer amplification. TCRdb's copy holds only in-frame clones and misses some; the assay was immunoSEQ multiplex PCR. V, J and clone size are taken as reported in that table, and D and trimming were inferred from the DNA itself. The table has 90,000 to 120,000 clones, roughly 90% seen once. Germline loops: CDR1 SGHRS, CDR2 YFSETQ. The CDR3 spans 16 residues. Trimming at V came to 4 bases and at J to 6 bases, leaving 9 bases not matched to a gene. V is TRBV5-1 and J is TRBJ2-1; 11 bases align to TRBD2. The TCR was taken from a man aged 35-49 years with active or convalescent COVID-19. The sequenced sample consisted of peripheral blood. The CDR3 sequence is CASSPKLAGVGNEQFF. Here the CDR3 DNA reads TGCGCCAGCAGCCCTAAACTAGCGGGAGTTGGCAATGAGCAGTTCTTC.